This TCR beta chain derives from a study of blood T cell repertoires in COVID-19. The CDR3 contains 14 residues. The germline V gene has CDR1 SGHRS and CDR2 YFSETQ. Trimming cost V 0 bases and J 4 bases, with 8 bases left between them. Measured with immunoSEQ multiplex PCR; TCRdb has only the in-frame clones, and not every one. The data show roughly 230,000 clones, 90% seen once. Sequenced sample: peripheral blood. The source of this sequence is a woman in her sixties with COVID-19, enrolled during active disease. The chain uses TRBV5-1 and TRBJ1-3; D unresolved. The CDR3 is CASSLESRGNTIYF. CDR3 DNA: TGCGCCAGCAGCTTGGAGAGTAGAGGAAACACCATATATTTT.